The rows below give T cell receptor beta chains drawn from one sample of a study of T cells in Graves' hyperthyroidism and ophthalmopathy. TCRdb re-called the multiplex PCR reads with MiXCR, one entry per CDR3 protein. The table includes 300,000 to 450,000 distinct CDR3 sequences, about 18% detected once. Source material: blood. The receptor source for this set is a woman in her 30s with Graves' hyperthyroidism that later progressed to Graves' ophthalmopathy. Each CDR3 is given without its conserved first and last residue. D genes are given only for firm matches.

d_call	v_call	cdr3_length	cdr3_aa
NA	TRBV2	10	ASSPTGDGYT
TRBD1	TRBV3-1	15	ASSHVSATGGEETQY
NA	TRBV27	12	ASREGRANEKLF
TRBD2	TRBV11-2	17	ASSPTGTSGGAIPDTQY
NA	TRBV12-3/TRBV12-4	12	ASSSGGAGYGYT
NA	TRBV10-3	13	AISESDGNNQPQH
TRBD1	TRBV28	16	ASSPRPGQGEDGNTIY
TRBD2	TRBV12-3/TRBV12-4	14	ASSLRAGGLWDTQY
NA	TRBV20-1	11	SARGSGNQPQH
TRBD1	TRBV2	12	ASSDRGSGNTIY
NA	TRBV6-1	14	ASRPPAISYNSPLH
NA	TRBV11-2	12	ASSLILGPLDYT
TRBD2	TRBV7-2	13	ASSFGTSGYYEQY
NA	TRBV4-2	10	ASSQGFGGYT
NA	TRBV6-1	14	ASSEGGWGRGNTIY
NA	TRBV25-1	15	ASSEGTPRQNTGELF
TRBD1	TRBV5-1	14	ASSPTTGLASSPLH
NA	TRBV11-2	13	ASRRWVGSANAQY
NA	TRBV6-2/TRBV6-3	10	ATDRGTGELF
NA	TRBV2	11	ASSERFQETQY
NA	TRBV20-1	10	SASQGNTEAF
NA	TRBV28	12	ASSFQGRNTEAF
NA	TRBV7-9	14	ASSASRDTLYSPLH
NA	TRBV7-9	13	ASSAYRLVINEQF
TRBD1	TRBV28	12	ASSGQGLNTEAF
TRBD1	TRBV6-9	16	ASSSALLTGVGTDTQY
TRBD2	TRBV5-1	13	ASSLQTSGKTTPF
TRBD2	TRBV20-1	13	SARGGAGAYNEQF
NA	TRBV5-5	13	ASSSQTGSVDGYT
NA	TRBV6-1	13	ASRVLGGMNTEAF
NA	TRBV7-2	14	ASSYHPGPINEKLF
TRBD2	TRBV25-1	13	ASSDSGRAPYEQY
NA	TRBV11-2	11	ASSVGLPYEQY
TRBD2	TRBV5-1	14	ASSATSGGSQETQY
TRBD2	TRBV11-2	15	ASSSYQGSGSSYEQY
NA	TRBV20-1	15	SARDSGLPEGNQPQH
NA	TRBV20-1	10	SGIQEAYEQF
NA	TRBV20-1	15	SARDSGDWKSSYEQY
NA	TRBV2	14	ASSDLTEGRSEKLF
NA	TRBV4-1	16	ASSQVGQTKLAKNIQY
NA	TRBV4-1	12	ASSQEGSLYEQY
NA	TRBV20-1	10	SAQPGSYEQY
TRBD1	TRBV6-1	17	ASSGKTGGRIRLGTEAF
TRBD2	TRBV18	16	ASSPASGRGSSYNEQF
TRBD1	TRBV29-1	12	SVEKGQGTDTQY
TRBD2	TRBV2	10	ASSKGLAEQF
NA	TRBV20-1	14	SARVRTPGRGRGYT
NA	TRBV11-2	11	ASSGVTGNEQF
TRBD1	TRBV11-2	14	ASSLDGPGTGAEAF